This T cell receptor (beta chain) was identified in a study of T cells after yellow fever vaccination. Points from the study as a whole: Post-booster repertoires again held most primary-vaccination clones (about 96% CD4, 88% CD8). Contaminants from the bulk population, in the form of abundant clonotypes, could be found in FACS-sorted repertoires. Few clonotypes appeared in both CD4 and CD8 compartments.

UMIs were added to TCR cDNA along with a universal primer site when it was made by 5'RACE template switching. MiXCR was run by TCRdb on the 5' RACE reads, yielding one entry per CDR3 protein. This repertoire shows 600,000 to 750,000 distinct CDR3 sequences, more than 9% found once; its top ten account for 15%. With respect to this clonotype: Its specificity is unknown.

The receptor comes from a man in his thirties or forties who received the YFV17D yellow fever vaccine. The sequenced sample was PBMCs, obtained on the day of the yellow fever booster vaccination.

The DNA of the CDR3 is TGTGCCAGCAGCCCTAGGGACTGGGCAAACATTCAGTACTTC. This translates into CASSPRDWANIQYF. This chain connects TRBV12-3 or TRBV12-4 to TRBJ2-4, with a possible D match to TRBD2 (6 bases). The V end was cut by 6 bases, the J end by 6 bases, with 15 bases between. This CDR3 region has 14 residues.